These T cell receptor beta chains were read from a single sample in a study of T-cell reconstitution after alpha-beta-depleted transplantation in children. TCRdb re-called the PCR reads with MiXCR, one entry per CDR3 protein. Here the sample spans more than 500,000 distinct CDR3 sequences, about an eighth being singletons. The sequenced sample was PBMCs, mostly from graft donor cells, obtained 180 days after TCRalphabeta/CD19-depleted stem cell transplant. The receptors here all came from a female patient between 2 and 15 years old who had a stem cell transplant for aplastic anemia, so the T cells may come from the graft donor. CDR3s include the opening cysteine and the closing phenylalanine or tryptophan. D genes are given only for firm matches. The listing skips clone size in some rows; elsewhere it reads once, few, many or a size class.

cdr3_nt cdr3_aa j_call clone_size d_call v_call
TGTGCCACCAGCAGAGAGTCGAACAGGGGAGCAGATACGCAGTATTTT CATSRESNRGADTQYF TRBJ2-3 few TRBD1 TRBV15
TGCGCCAGCACACGCATGGGGCAACAAGAGACCCAGTACTTC CASTRMGQQETQYF TRBJ2-5 many . TRBV5-1
TGTGCCAGCAGTTTAATCGCGGGGCCTTCCTACAATGAGCAGTTCTTC CASSLIAGPSYNEQFF TRBJ2-1 . . TRBV12-3/TRBV12-4
TGTGCCAGCAGTCCCAGGACTACTGAAGCTTTCTTT CASSPRTTEAFF TRBJ1-1 few . TRBV12-3/TRBV12-4
TGCAGCGTCTGGGGGGTCCCTGGGGAGACCCAGTACTTC CSVWGVPGETQYF TRBJ2-5 many . TRBV29-1
TGTGCCAGCAGTTTATCTGGGGGACTAGCGGTCTACAATGAGCAGTTCTTC CASSLSGGLAVYNEQFF TRBJ2-1 few TRBD2 TRBV28
TGTGCCAGCTCACCAGGGGGATGGGGCAATCAGCCCCAGCATTTT CASSPGGWGNQPQHF TRBJ1-5 . . TRBV18
TGTGCCAGCAGACCCCTAGCGGGAGGGCAGGATACGCAGTATTTT CASRPLAGGQDTQYF TRBJ2-3 . TRBD2 TRBV28
TGTGCCAGCAGCTTTCATCGAGGGTTAGCGGGACGCGACGAGCAGTACTTC CASSFHRGLAGRDEQYF TRBJ2-7 few TRBD2 TRBV7-2
TGTGCCAGCAGCTTAGGACACGACCGGAATCAGCCCCAGCATTTT CASSLGHDRNQPQHF TRBJ1-5 few . TRBV7-8
TGCAGTGGCACAAGACAGGGGGCGGTCTACAATGAGCAGTTCTTC CSGTRQGAVYNEQFF TRBJ2-1 . TRBD1 TRBV20-1
TGCAGTGCTAGAGTGGCGCAAGGGACAGCAAACCCTTTCGAGACCCAGTACTTC CSARVAQGTANPFETQYF TRBJ2-5 few TRBD1 TRBV20-1
TGTGCCAGCAGTCCTGCGACAGGGGGCGCTCTGGCACTAATCTCTGGGGCCAACGTCCTGACTTTC CASSPATGGALALISGANVLTF TRBJ2-6 . TRBD1 TRBV6-4
TGTGCCAGCAGCCGCGTCGATCTACGCCGCACTGAAGCTTTCTTT CASSRVDLRRTEAFF TRBJ1-1 . . TRBV6-2/TRBV6-3
TGCAGTGCTAGAGGGGTTTGGGGTCCAGGCTATGGCTACACCTTC CSARGVWGPGYGYTF TRBJ1-2 few . TRBV20-1
TGTGCCAGCAGTTACGGGGTAGCGGGACTTAGAGCCTACGAGCAGTACTTC CASSYGVAGLRAYEQYF TRBJ2-7 . TRBD2 TRBV6-5
TGTGCCAGCAGCCTCAGCGGGAGTTACATTCAGTACTTC CASSLSGSYIQYF TRBJ2-4 . TRBD2 TRBV7-2
TGTGCCACCAGCCGAAGGGACACGGGCTCACCCCTCCACTTT CATSRRDTGSPLHF TRBJ1-6 . . TRBV15
TGCAGTGGCGAAAGCTCCTACAATGAGCAGTTCTTC CSGESSYNEQFF TRBJ2-1 few . TRBV20-1
TGCAGCGTTGACGTCAGGGTGGGGAACACTGAAGCTTTCTTT CSVDVRVGNTEAFF TRBJ1-1 few . TRBV29-1
TGTGCCAGCAGTGAAAATAGTAACCCCTACGAGCAGTACTTC CASSENSNPYEQYF TRBJ2-7 few . TRBV6-1
TGCGCCAGCAGCTTGGTTCCGGGGACCGAAGAGCAGTTCTTC CASSLVPGTEEQFF TRBJ2-1 many . TRBV5-1
TGTGCCAGCAGCTCAGGCTGGACTAGCGGGAGAGATGAGCAGTTCTTC CASSSGWTSGRDEQFF TRBJ2-1 few TRBD2 TRBV11-2
TGTGCCAGCAGCCGGGAGGACTACGAGCAGTACTTC CASSREDYEQYF TRBJ2-7 few TRBD2 TRBV6-5
TGTGCCAGCAGCCCCCGGGACATGGGACCGAACACTGCAGCTTTCTTT CASSPRDMGPNTAAFF TRBJ1-1 . . TRBV9
TGCGCCAGCAGCTTTTTGGGACAGGGGTTAAGGGGCTCCTACAATGAGCAGTTCTTC CASSFLGQGLRGSYNEQFF TRBJ2-1 few TRBD1 TRBV5-1
TGCAGTGCTCTTCATCTACAGGGGGCCCACAATGAGCAGTTCTTC CSALHLQGAHNEQFF TRBJ2-1 few TRBD1 TRBV20-1
TGTGCCACCAGCACCCTGCGGGTGGGAGGGCGACAGCCCCAGCATTTT CATSTLRVGGRQPQHF TRBJ1-5 . . TRBV15
TGTGCCAGCACCTCGGGGGCAGCTAACTATGGCTACACCTTC CASTSGAANYGYTF TRBJ1-2 . . TRBV9
TGCAGCGTTGTCATGGGACTAGCGGAGAAAAACTACAATGAGCAGTTCTTC CSVVMGLAEKNYNEQFF TRBJ2-1 . TRBD2 TRBV29-1
TGTGCCAGCAGACTCTCCGGGACAGGGGAAGAGACCCAGTACTTC CASRLSGTGEETQYF TRBJ2-5 many TRBD1 TRBV12-3/TRBV12-4
TGTGCCAGCAGCTCAGACTCCCCCGGTGAGCAGTTCTTC CASSSDSPGEQFF TRBJ2-1 . . TRBV7-2
TGTGCCAGTTCCTTACATGGGGGTCATCAGCCCCAGCATTTT CASSLHGGHQPQHF TRBJ1-5 few . TRBV6-1
TGTGCCAGCAGTTTAAAGGGAGAGGGTGAAAAACTGTTTTTT CASSLKGEGEKLFF TRBJ1-4 few . TRBV12-3/TRBV12-4
TGCAGTGCTAGAGATCGGACTTACAATGAGCAGTTCTTC CSARDRTYNEQFF TRBJ2-1 many . TRBV20-1
TGCGCCAGCAGCTTGGAGTTCCGAAGCTCCTACAATGAGCAGTTCTTC CASSLEFRSSYNEQFF TRBJ2-1 few . TRBV5-1
TGTGCCAGCAGCTCTCTGTACTCTGGGGCCAACGTCCTGACTTTC CASSSLYSGANVLTF TRBJ2-6 few . TRBV7-3
TGCAGTGCTAGTTCAACACTGACTGAAGCTTTCTTT CSASSTLTEAFF TRBJ1-1 few . TRBV20-1
TGTGCCAGCAGCATGACAGGGGCCGATACGCAGTATTTT CASSMTGADTQYF TRBJ2-3 . TRBD1 TRBV7-6
TGCGCCAGCAGCCAAGGTAGCGGAGGGGAGACCCAGTACTTC CASSQGSGGETQYF TRBJ2-5 few . TRBV4-3
TGTGCCAGCAGCCAACCCCTCGGACACTATGGCTACACCTTC CASSQPLGHYGYTF TRBJ1-2 . . TRBV7-2
TGTGCCAGCAGCTCCGACAGGGAAAAGGAGACCCAGTACTTC CASSSDREKETQYF TRBJ2-5 . TRBD1 TRBV7-9
TGCAGTGCAAACACCGGGAGGGCATCTGAGCAGTTCTTC CSANTGRASEQFF TRBJ2-1 . TRBD2 TRBV20-1
TGTGCCAGCATCCTACCCCCGAGAGAGGTGGCTGGAAACACCATATATTTT CASILPPREVAGNTIYF TRBJ1-3 . . TRBV6-1
TGTGCCACCAGCAGAGATCAAGGGTCTATGGCCAAAAACATTCAGTACTTC CATSRDQGSMAKNIQYF TRBJ2-4 . . TRBV15
TGTGCCAGCAGTCCGGGGACAGACAATGAGCAGTTCTTC CASSPGTDNEQFF TRBJ2-1 many TRBD1 TRBV7-9
TGCAGTGCTAGAGCAACAGGATTCCCCTACGAGCAGTACTTC CSARATGFPYEQYF TRBJ2-7 many . TRBV20-1
TGTGCCAGCTCACCACGGGAGAACAATGTTGAAGCTTTCTTT CASSPRENNVEAFF TRBJ1-1 . . TRBV18
TGTGCCAGCAGCTCGGGGGATGAGCAGTTCTTC CASSSGDEQFF TRBJ2-1 few . TRBV11-3
TGTGCCAGCCGCCTGCGGAGGAGCACAGATACGCAGTATTTT CASRLRRSTDTQYF TRBJ2-3 . . TRBV4-2
TGTGCCAGTAGTATAGGAAGGGCGGGAGGGAACAATGAGCAGTTCTTC CASSIGRAGGNNEQFF TRBJ2-1 few TRBD2 TRBV19
TGCGCCAGCAGCACTCAGCGGACCGGTCCCTACGAGCAGTACTTC CASSTQRTGPYEQYF TRBJ2-7 . . TRBV5-1
TGTGCCAGCAGTTACGATCCAGGGAACTCCTACGAGCAGTACTTC CASSYDPGNSYEQYF TRBJ2-7 . . TRBV6-5
TGTGCCAGCAGTTACTCGACGGTCGGCGGCACCGGGGAGCTGTTTTTT CASSYSTVGGTGELFF TRBJ2-2 few . TRBV6-5
TGTGCCAGCAGCCAAGATAAGAGAGGATGGCACAATGAGCAGTTCTTC CASSQDKRGWHNEQFF TRBJ2-1 . . TRBV14
TGTGCCAGCAGCCGGGGACTAGCGGGAAAAAATGAGCAGTTCTTC CASSRGLAGKNEQFF TRBJ2-1 . TRBD2 TRBV6-1